This T cell receptor (beta chain) was sequenced during a study of blood T cell repertoires in COVID-19 (dated by TCRdb to about 2020). Study-wide context: Samples covering the acute and convalescent phases of COVID-19 were provided by collaborators in the United States, Italy and Spain. Deeply sampled blood TCRbeta repertoires from subjects exposed to, actively infected with, or recovered from COVID-19 were included in the dataset. A de-identified subject ID, COVID-19 status, age in years and sex were almost always included in the sample metadata. The prospective study material was composed of cDNA or gDNA derived from T cells, B-cell-depleted T cells, or PBMCs. The repertoires were released in a freely available public database intended as a resource for research on the immune response to SARS-CoV-2. Samples came from the ongoing ImmuneRACE study (first 160 participants) plus 1,254 subjects from 6 global collaborators. Where HLA class I and class II types were available, the types were taken from metadata supplied by the sample provider, not from assay-based typing.

Concerning this clone itself: This clone's antigen is unknown. No much larger clonotype is one base removed from it; base qualities were not supplied.

TCRbeta CDR3 regions were amplified from genomic DNA using the immunoSEQ Assay, a bias-controlled multiplex PCR. As for the original processing: The number of nucleated cells in each sample was estimated from the amplification of reference gene primers within the assay. To quantify the absolute abundance of each unique TCRbeta CDR3 rearrangement, sequence reads were collapsed and filtered. For each sample, productive Simpson clonality was calculated by taking the square root of Simpson's diversity index across productive rearrangements. TCRdb stores this immuneACCESS table with in-frame sequences only. Part of the clones is absent; in the studies checked, under half of the shortfall reflects unresolved V genes, and no reason is known for the rest. That table supplies the V and J calls and clone size; D and trimming were determined from the DNA. Recorded for this sample are tens of thousands of clones; around 80% of them occurred a single time. The ten largest account for over 40% of the sample.

Results and caveats for the whole study, not just this receptor: The quantity of clinical and demographic metadata differed by source and by participant and was supplied without curation.

Each collaborating institution followed its own protocols to collect whole blood in K2EDTA tubes. For TCRbeta analysis, collaborators shipped samples in one of three forms: frozen whole blood, isolated PBMCs, or DNA extracted from either of those sample types. Looking up the germline V gene yields CDR1 SGHTS and CDR2 YDEGEE. The CDR3 runs 15 amino acids, cysteine and phenylalanine included. Here the CDR3 DNA is all that survives: 45 bases in frame from base 1. V is clipped by 4 bases and J by 16 bases, and the sequence between their germline boundaries is 27 bases long. What was sequenced was peripheral blood. The receptor comes from a human donor in a cohort sampled during active COVID-19. This receptor chain uses TRBV5-8 and TRBJ2-1; the D gene is possibly TRBD1, with 6 bases matching. The CDR3 reads as follows: CASSPLWTVARGGFF. The DNA is as follows: TGTGCCAGCAGCCCGCTTTGGACAGTTGCCCGGGGTGGATTCTTC.